This T cell receptor beta chain was recorded in a study of PD-L1 blockade in urothelial cancer (dated by TCRdb to about 2017). For the wider study: All patients started therapy around 2014 and received atezolizumab 1,200 mg intravenously every 3 weeks. A median of roughly 140,000 T cells and 80,000 to 95,000 unique TCRs was obtained from blood samples, and a median clonality of about 0.08 was observed. Durable clinical benefit was achieved by nine patients but not by the remaining 20. An ECOG performance status of 0 or 1 was recorded for the patients, and 0 to 3 prior chemotherapy regimens had been received by the patients. Pretreatment blood TCR-seq was available for about 27 patients, at least one posttreatment blood collection was obtained for about 24 patients, and tumor TCR-seq was available for about 24 patients. About 90% of the 29 patients were identified as males with urothelial cancer of bladder origin, and a prior smoking history was reported by 18 of 29 patients. TCR sequencing covered pretreatment tumor samples and matched, serially collected peripheral blood taken before and after atezolizumab treatment. Durable clinical benefit meant progression-free survival longer than 6 months, and TCR features were also tested against progression-free and overall survival. In the same patients, whole exome sequencing and RNA sequencing of pretreatment tumors were performed in addition to TCR sequencing. Blood samples were analyzed 3 weeks after the start of treatment (second dose) and 6 weeks after the start of treatment. The study was an exploratory multi-omic analysis of somatic, immune and clinical correlates of response to PD-L1 blockade with atezolizumab in urothelial cancer. Study-wide conclusions, independent of this receptor: At 3 weeks after the start of treatment, tumor-associated TCR clones in peripheral blood had expanded more in patients with durable benefit (n of about 20, p = 0.022). Improved progression-free and overall survival was associated with having pretreatment peripheral blood TCR clonality below the median. Because the sample size was small (n ≈ 27) and many exploratory analyses were performed, the results are intended to be hypothesis-generating.

This clone was recorded once. The antigen this receptor binds is unknown. Base qualities were left out, and no much larger clone turns up one base away. V lost 8 bases and J lost 6 bases, and the count of bases not matched to a germline gene is 10. Per the germline V gene, MDHEN is the CDR1 and SYDVKM is the CDR2. The cysteine opens and the phenylalanine closes a CDR3 of 14 amino acids. The DNA shown is the 42-base CDR3, in frame from base 1. Each PCR received spiked-in synthetic TCR analog templates so that absolute template abundance could be estimated from read counts. Using the immunoSEQ assay, TCRbeta CDR3 regions were amplified from genomic DNA with bias-controlled V and J gene primers. Sequencing of rearranged TCRbeta segments was performed at approximately 20X coverage. The published analysis was carried out like this. Clustering was used to correct sequencing errors, and CDR3s were annotated against IMGT so that V, D and J genes could be assigned. Only productive TCRbeta rearrangements were used in downstream analyses, excluding out-of-frame or stop-codon sequences. To compute clonality, Shannon entropy was normalized by the log of the number of unique productive sequences and then subtracted from one. Clones differing between time points or between blood and tumor were identified by Fisher's exact test with Benjamini-Hochberg correction at adjusted p below 0.01. In its TCRdb copy, this immuneACCESS table keeps in-frame sequences only and misses some clones. Where compared with another copy, unresolved V genes explain less than half of these, and the others have no known cause. The V and J calls and the clone size are those of that table, but D and trimming were determined from the DNA. The sample profile shows tens of thousands of clones; about 87% of them were found once. The ten largest account for roughly 5% of the sample.

A cohort of 25 to 30 patients with locally advanced or metastatic urothelial carcinoma, treated at Memorial Sloan Kettering on a trial protocol, was included. Peripheral blood mononuclear cells were collected pretreatment and during treatment, with between 1 and 8 total time points obtained per patient. The Qiagen DNeasy Blood extraction kit was used to purify genomic DNA from total PBMCs and from tumor samples. PBMCs were collected pretreatment and during treatment, and were isolated and stored as previously described. This clonotype originated in a man aged 35-49 years with urothelial cancer. Rearrangement joined TRBV28 to TRBJ2-3, with 8 bases in between that match TRBD1. This specimen consisted of PBMCs, obtained around atezolizumab (anti-PD-L1) treatment. CDR3 loop: CASGGTGVPDTQYF. The nucleotide sequence reads TGTGCCAGCGGGGGGACAGGCGTCCCCGATACGCAGTATTTT.